One and the same sample provided the 4 T cell receptor beta chains below, sequenced in a study of HIV-infected patients and healthy controls. The repertoire came from unfractionated whole blood and reflected all unsorted peripheral T cells. cDNA was made from roughly 500 ng RNA using alpha and beta constant primers. Alpha and beta chain libraries were made separately by chain-specific third strand synthesis with multiplexing indices. TCRdb reprocessed the 5' RACE reads with MiXCR, giving one entry per CDR3 protein. Among approximately 15,000 distinct CDR3 sequences listed, about 5% were seen once. Sequencing was done on a sample of blood. The receptors shown here come from an adult in good health.

This clonotype qualifies as medium-sized. The chain combines TRBV2 with TRBJ1-1, with 7 bases fitting TRBD1. V gave up 9 bases and J gave up 0 bases; unmatched junction bases: 4. CDR1 is SNHLY and CDR2 is FYNNEI in the germline V gene. CDR3 length: 13 amino acids. The CDR3 region has the DNA TGTGCCAGTCGGGACAGCATGAACACTGAAGCTTTCTTT. Protein sequence: CASRDSMNTEAFF.

This clonotype has at least ten counts. This chain links TRBV20-1 with TRBJ1-2, with 12 bases matching TRBD1. V was clipped by 2 bases and J by 6 bases; unmatched bases: 10. CDR1 and CDR2 (germline): DFQATT, SNEGSKA (reference sequence). CDR3 length: 16 residues. Here the CDR3 DNA reads TGCAGTGCTAGACCCTCCGGGACAGGGGGCTGGAATGGCTACACCTTC. Protein: CSARPSGTGGWNGYTF.

In its sample, this clonotype is medium-sized (0.01 to 0.1%). The chain employs TRBV20-1 and TRBJ2-3, with TRBD2 matching over 7 bases. Trimming took 2 bases from V and 2 from J; bases not matched to a gene: 10. Germline V gene sequence: CDR1 DFQATT, CDR2 SNEGSKA (reference sequence). This CDR3 has 16 residues. The CDR3 protein is CSARRATAGDTDTQYF. In nucleotides, the CDR3 is TGCAGTGCTAGAAGGGCTACGGCGGGGGACACAGATACGCAGTATTTT.

In its sample, this clonotype is medium-sized (0.01 to 0.1%). The J gene is TRBJ2-2, the V gene TRBV4-2, with D perhaps given as TRBD1 or TRBD2 (5 bases each). Trimming took off 3 bases at V and 1 base at J, with 9 bases between the two ends. Per germline, CDR1 LGHNA and CDR2 YNFKEQ. CDR3 length: 15 amino acids. Here the CDR3 reads CASSHGTENTGELFF. DNA of the CDR3: TGTGCCAGCAGCCATGGGACGGAGAACACCGGGGAGCTGTTTTTT.